This T cell receptor beta chain was found in a study of T cell clonality in common variable immunodeficiency. Regarding the study as a whole: CVID subjects showed higher TCRbeta clonality than healthy controls. CVID patient heterogeneity limited repertoire-clinical complication correlations.

Many counts were recorded for this clone. The antigen remains undetermined. The read halts 3 residues ahead of the CDR3 end, with the missing end drawn from the germline J gene. Sequenced by immunoSEQ multiplex PCR; TCRdb stores in-frame clones only, minus some. The sample was found to contain around 50,000 clones, and every one recurs. V lost 6 bases to trimming and J lost 2 bases; unmatched junction nucleotides: 9. Germline CDR1 KGHSH, CDR2 LQKENI. The length of the CDR3 is 15 residues. The clonotype originates from a person aged 18 to 70 in good health. The chain has TRBV18 and TRBJ2-7; TRBD1 matches at 8 bases. What was sequenced was peripheral blood mononuclear cells. The CDR3 here is CASSDGQGKPYEQYF. The CDR3 bases that were read are TGTGCCAGCTCCGACGGACAGGGTAAACCCTACGAG.